The 20 T cell receptor beta chains presented below share a single source sample, sequenced in a study of T cell clonality in common variable immunodeficiency. Sequencing used immunoSEQ multiplex PCR; TCRdb keeps in-frame clones, though not all of them. The sample presents 25,000 to 35,000 clones, none singletons. Sequencing was carried out using peripheral blood mononuclear cells. Receptors were obtained from a person aged 18 to 70 in good health.

For this clone: The DNA ends 3 residues before the CDR3 does, and the rest of the CDR3 is filled in from the germline J gene. V usage is TRBV29-1 and J usage is TRBJ2-7; a weak D match, TRBD1 (5 bases). Trimming left V 0 bases short and J 2 bases short, with 17 bases between. The CDR3 is made up of 16 amino acids. CDR1 is SQVTM and CDR2 is ANQGSEA in the germline V gene. The CDR3 loop is CSVEDRGKDGTYEQYF. The covered CDR3 bases are TGCAGCGTTGAAGATAGGGGCAAGGACGGAACCTACGAG.

The sample holds many counts of this clone. Read sequence stops 3 residues before the CDR3 end, and the germline J gene provides the missing end. The chain recombines TRBV5-1 with TRBJ2-1; TRBD2 agrees at 9 bases. V shed 0 bases, J shed 2 bases, and the junction held 9 bases outside the gene matches. CDR3 size: 18 residues. Germline CDR1 is SGHRS and CDR2 is YFSETQ. The CDR3 sequence: CASSLAGTSNDPYNEQFF. CDR3 DNA, as far as it was read: TGCGCCAGCAGCTTGGCCGGGACTAGCAATGATCCCTACAATGAG.

Ten or more counts support this clone. The CDR3 is cut off 3 residues early in the read; its end comes from the germline J gene. This chain links TRBV2 with TRBJ2-7; TRBD2 aligns across 9 bases. Trimming removed 4 bases from V and 6 bases from J; junction bases left unmatched: 10. CDR1 is SNHLY, CDR2 FYNNEI, per germline. The CDR3 is made up of 15 amino acids. The CDR3 here is CASSVSLAGPFEQYF. The sequenced part of the CDR3 DNA is TGTGCCAGCAGTGTTAGCCTAGCGGGACCCTTCGAG.

Ten or more counts support this clone. Read coverage stops 3 residues before the CDR3 terminus; the germline J gene supplies the remainder. This chain links TRBV11-3 with TRBJ2-7; D gene unclear. Trimming stripped 6 bases from V and 0 bases from J, with 9 bases between. The CDR3 runs to 13 residues. The germline gives CDR1 SGHNT, CDR2 YENEEA. The CDR3 loop is CASRPIYSYEQYF. CDR3 bases read: TGTGCCAGCAGGCCAATCTACTCCTACGAG.

This clone was seen repeatedly, ten times or more. The missing CDR3 end, 3 residues past where the read stops, is filled in from the germline J gene. The chain is built from TRBV7-3 and TRBJ2-3; possible D gene TRBD2, 6 bases. The germline V and J ends were trimmed by 5 bases and 4 bases, with 13 bases remaining between them. The CDR3 consists of 14 residues. CDR1 and CDR2 (germline): SGHTA, FQGTGA. CDR3 residues: CASSQTSSSDTQYF. The CDR3 bases that were read are TGTGCCAGCAGCCAGACTAGTTCATCAGATACG.

In its sample, this clone was seen a few times. The sequenced fragment ends 3 residues before the CDR3 boundary, so the rest is inferred from the germline J gene. The rearrangement links TRBV18 to TRBJ2-3; D remains ambiguous. Germline V gene data show CDR1 as KGHSH and CDR2 as LQKENI. CDR3 length equals 13 residues. The chain's CDR3 is CASALDSNQPQYF. CDR3 DNA (partial): TGTGCCAGCGCCCTGGATAGCAATCAGCCG.

Comment on this clone: The missing CDR3 end, 3 residues past where the read stops, is filled in from the germline J gene. The chain joins TRBV5-1 to TRBJ1-1; 11 bases map to TRBD1. Germline CDR1 and CDR2: SGHRS and YFSETQ. The CDR3 consists of 14 residues. The CDR3 bases that were read are TGCGCCAGCAGCGGGGGGGGACAGGGGGTAGAA. The encoded protein is CASSGGGQGVE. The entire CDR3 reads CASSGGGQGVEAFF.

This clone was recorded many times. The read halts 3 residues ahead of the CDR3 end, with the missing end drawn from the germline J gene. The chain is built from TRBV10-2 and TRBJ2-2; D remains ambiguous. The V end was cut by 8 bases, the J end by 5 bases, with 12 bases between. Germline V lookup: CDR1 WSHSY, CDR2 SAAADI. The CDR3 is 13 residues long. CDR3: CASGTPGTGELFF. The covered CDR3 bases are TGCGCCAGCGGCACTCCAGGAACCGGGGAG.

This clone has more than one count but fewer than ten. At one boundary the junction diverges from the germline segment, which might be a read error. The read gets to within 3 residues of the CDR3 end, and the germline J gene fills in the rest. V usage is TRBV7-9 and J usage is TRBJ2-3, with 7 bases lining up with TRBD1. The CDR3 is 15 amino acids. From germline, CDR1 is SEHNR and CDR2 FQNEAQ (reference sequence). CDR3 DNA, as far as it was read: TGTTCCAGCAGCTTGGGACAGTCTAGCACAGATACG. This encodes CSSSLGQSSTDT. The entire CDR3 is CSSSLGQSSTDTQYF. Supplemented by reference TRBV7-9 and TRBJ2-3, the full variable domain reads DTGVSQNPRHKITKRGQNVTFRCDPISEHNRLYWYRQTLGQGPEFLTYFQNEAQLEKSRLLSDRFSAERPKGSFSTLEIQRTEQGDSAMYLCSSSLGQSSTDTQYFGPGTRLTVL.

With respect to this clone: The CDR3 extends 3 residues past the end of the read, so its final part is completed from the germline J gene. The chain uses TRBV7-8 and TRBJ2-7; 7 bases are shared with TRBD2. The V gene end was trimmed by 5 bases and the J gene end by 4 bases; junction bases not matched to a gene: 8. Germline values: CDR1 SGHVS, CDR2 FQNEAQ. The CDR3 spans 14 residues. CDR3 DNA (partial): TGTGCCAGCAGCCCTGGGAGGGGCCCATACGAG. It codes for CASSPGRGPYE. The entire CDR3 sequence reads CASSPGRGPYEQYF.

Many counts were recorded for this clone. The CDR3 end falls 3 residues outside the read, so it is completed with the germline J gene. The chain recombines TRBV14 with TRBJ2-1, with 11 bases that match TRBD2. The CDR3 extends over 16 amino acids. V was pared by 3 bases and J by 5 bases, with 6 bases of the junction left unmatched. Germline V CDR1 and CDR2: SGHDN, FVKESK. The CDR3 bases that were read are TGTGCCAGCAGCCAGCTAGCGGGAGGAATAAACAATGAG. Translated, it gives CASSQLAGGINNE. The complete CDR3 sequence is CASSQLAGGINNEQFF.

This clone was detected only a few times. The read ends 3 residues early relative to the CDR3; the germline J gene fills the gap. The chain recombines TRBV7-9 with TRBJ2-7; the D gene is possibly TRBD2 (6 bases). Germline loops: CDR1 SEHNR, CDR2 FQNEAQ (reference sequence). The CDR3 consists of 15 residues. The V and J ends lost 3 bases and 4 bases respectively, with 16 bases between them. The CDR3 here is CASSFRRLGVYEQYF. The sequenced part of the CDR3 DNA is TGTGCCAGCAGCTTCCGGCGACTAGGAGTATACGAG.

This clone was detected ten times or more. CDR3 amino acids: CASSGGVYGYTF. The CDR3 bases that were read are TGTGCTAGTTCTGGGGGGGTCTATGGC. The chain recombines TRBV12-5 with TRBJ1-2, with D perhaps matching TRBD1 (5 bases). The DNA ends 3 residues before the CDR3 does, and the rest of the CDR3 is filled in from the germline J gene. V was trimmed by 8 bases and J by 4 bases, leaving 11 bases between them. The CDR3 is made up of 12 amino acids. In germline, CDR1 is LGHNT, CDR2 FRNRAP. Supplemented by reference TRBV12-5 and TRBJ1-2, the full variable domain reads DARVTQTPRHKVTEMGQEVTMRCQPILGHNTVFWYRQTMMQGLELLAYFRNRAPLDDSGMPKDRFSAEMPDATLATLKIQPSEPRDSAVYFCASSGGVYGYTFGSGTRLTVV.

This clone showed up many times. The read finishes 3 residues shy of the CDR3 end, and the germline J gene is used to complete it. This chain uses TRBV20-1 with TRBJ1-4; D is undetermined. The length of the CDR3 is 17 residues. V lost 0 bases and J 0 bases, leaving 14 bases between the germline ends. Germline loops: CDR1 DFQATT, CDR2 SNEGSKA (reference sequence). CDR3: CSARDPGGYATNEKLFF. The CDR3 bases that were read are TGCAGTGCTAGAGATCCCGGCGGTTATGCAACTAATGAAAAA.

This clone was counted ten times or more. The read halts 3 residues ahead of the CDR3 end, with the missing end drawn from the germline J gene. V usage is TRBV20-1 and J usage is TRBJ1-1, with D unclear. V was shortened by 3 bases and J by 1 base, with 6 bases between the two germline ends. This CDR3 comprises 12 residues. Germline V gene data show CDR1 as DFQATT and CDR2 as SNEGSKA (reference sequence). The CDR3 DNA, read in part, is TGCAGTGCTAGCGCGGGGAACACTGAA. This encodes CSASAGNTE. In full, the CDR3 reads CSASAGNTEAFF.

This clone has at least ten counts. The sequenced fragment ends 3 residues before the CDR3 boundary, so the rest is inferred from the germline J gene. The chain links TRBV5-1 to TRBJ1-4, with D uncertain. V was pared by 0 bases and J by 8 bases, with 8 bases between. Germline CDR1 SGHRS, CDR2 YFSETQ. The CDR3 length is 13 residues. The CDR3 bases that were read are TGCGCCAGCAGCTTGGAAACCCAGGAAAAA. Encoded protein: CASSLETQEK. The entire CDR3 sequence reads CASSLETQEKLFF.

The sample holds many counts of this clone. The read terminates 3 residues ahead of where the CDR3 ends, so the germline J gene completes it. The rearrangement joins TRBV7-9 to TRBJ1-3, with D maybe TRBD1 (5 bases). Germline V gives CDR1 SEHNR, CDR2 FQNEAQ (reference sequence). This CDR3 is built from 13 residues. Between the trimmed V and J ends, which lost 6 bases and 1 base, there was a span of 7 bases. The CDR3 sequence: CASRGESGNTIYF. Incomplete CDR3 DNA: TGTGCCAGCAGAGGGGAATCTGGAAACACC.

This clone occurred many times. The sequenced fragment ends 3 residues before the CDR3 boundary, so the rest is inferred from the germline J gene. This chain joins TRBV2 and TRBJ2-5, with 8 bases lining up with TRBD2. The CDR3 contains 15 residues. The germline gives CDR1 SNHLY, CDR2 FYNNEI. V trimming: 4 bases; J trimming: 2 bases; junction bases outside the gene matches: 6. The DNA read from the CDR3 is TGTGCCAGCAGTGGGGTAGCGGGACGGCAAGAGACC. It codes for CASSGVAGRQET. The entire CDR3 sequence reads CASSGVAGRQETQYF.

This clone appeared many times. The CDR3 end lies 3 residues beyond the end of the read and is filled in from the germline J gene. V usage is TRBV5-1 and J usage is TRBJ1-2, with 8 positions matching TRBD1. The CDR3 spans 14 residues. Germline V gives CDR1 SGHRS, CDR2 YFSETQ. The covered CDR3 bases are TGCGCCAGCAGCCGAACCCTGGACAGGGAGGGC. Protein: CASSRTLDREG. The CDR3 in its entirety is CASSRTLDREGYTF. The entire variable domain, with the rest obtained from reference TRBV5-1 and TRBJ1-2, is as follows: KAGVTQTPRYLIKTRGQQVTLSCSPISGHRSVSWYQQTPGQGLQFLFEYFSETQRNKGNFPGRFSGRQFSNSRSEMNVSTLELGDSALYLCASSRTLDREGYTFGSGTRLTVV.

There are many counts of this clone. The CDR3 extends 3 residues past the end of the read, so its final part is completed from the germline J gene. V gene TRBV7-8 combines with J gene TRBJ2-7, with D tentatively TRBD1 (6 bases). Germline V CDR1 and CDR2: SGHVS, FQNEAQ. Trimming cost V 1 base and J 6 bases, with 16 bases left between them. The CDR3 totals 15 residues. The CDR3 bases that were read are TGTGCCAGCAGCTTAGAGGGTGGGGGCGTCGGCGAG. This gives the protein CASSLEGGGVGE. The whole CDR3 reads CASSLEGGGVGEQYF.